The 9 T cell receptor beta chains below were found in one sample sequenced in a study of blood T cell repertoires in COVID-19. Produced via immunoSEQ multiplex PCR; TCRdb's table is partial and in-frame only. The sample gives a few hundred thousand clones, about 82% of which show up once; around 4% is in the top ten. Sequences were obtained from peripheral blood. The source of these receptors is a woman aged 45-65 years with active or convalescent COVID-19.

This clone was observed a few times. The genes are TRBV18 and TRBJ2-1, with 13 nucleotides matching TRBD2. The CDR3 loop spans 18 amino acids. CDR1 is KGHSH, CDR2 LQKENI, per germline. The V segment lost 0 bases and the J segment 6 bases; nucleotides outside the gene matches: 8. DNA of the CDR3: TGTGCCAGCTCACCACCCGGACTAGCGGGAGCTCGGGGCAATGAGCAGTTCTTC. Encoded protein: CASSPPGLAGARGNEQFF.

This clone has ten or more counts. J is TRBJ1-5 and V is TRBV19; TRBD1 matches at 7 bases. The length of the CDR3 is 13 residues. Germline assignment: CDR1 LNHDA and CDR2 SQIVND (reference sequence). V was clipped by 7 bases and J by 5 bases; unmatched bases: 5. The CDR3 is CASKQQGHQPQHF. CDR3 nucleotide sequence: TGTGCCAGTAAACAACAGGGGCATCAGCCCCAGCATTTT. Complete variable domain (other parts from reference TRBV19 and TRBJ1-5): DGGITQSPKYLFRKEGQNVTLSCEQNLNHDAMYWYRQDPGQGLRLIYYSQIVNDFQKGDIAEGYSVSREKKESFPLTVTSAQKNPTAFYLCASKQQGHQPQHFGDGTRLSIL.

The chain employs TRBV27 and TRBJ2-1, with TRBD2 matching over 11 bases. V gave up 3 bases and J gave up 5 bases; unmatched junction bases: 6. CDR1 is MNHEY, CDR2 SMNVEV, per germline (reference sequence). This CDR3 is built from 16 residues. The CDR3 here is CASSLGTSGSHNEQFF. The CDR3 nucleotides read TGTGCCAGCAGTTTGGGTACTAGCGGGAGCCACAATGAGCAGTTCTTC.

The V call is TRBV5-8, the J call TRBJ1-1; 8 bases are shared with TRBD1. This CDR3 spans 14 amino acids. The J segment lost 5 bases and the V segment lost 4 bases, leaving 7 bases of the junction unmatched. The germline V gene has CDR1 SGHTS and CDR2 YDEGEE. CDR3 amino acids: CASSTRQGRTEAFF. CDR3 in DNA: TGTGCCAGCAGCACTAGACAGGGGCGGACTGAAGCTTTCTTT.

The V call is TRBV5-1, the J call TRBJ2-3, with 9 bases identical to TRBD2. The trim removed 0 bases at V and 7 bases at J, leaving 3 bases unmatched. CDR3 size: 14 residues. Germline lookup yields CDR1 SGHRS and CDR2 YFSETQ. The CDR3 DNA follows: TGCGCCAGCAGCTTGGGCGGGAGGGCCAATACGCAGTATTTT. It is translated as CASSLGGRANTQYF. The full variable domain, rest sourced from reference TRBV5-1 and TRBJ2-3, is KAGVTQTPRYLIKTRGQQVTLSCSPISGHRSVSWYQQTPGQGLQFLFEYFSETQRNKGNFPGRFSGRQFSNSRSEMNVSTLELGDSALYLCASSLGGRANTQYFGPGTRLTVL.

The rearrangement joins TRBV2 to TRBJ2-5; D perhaps matches TRBD2 (5 bases). V gave up 3 bases and J gave up 2 bases, with 10 bases separating them. The CDR3 has 14 residues. Per germline, CDR1 SNHLY and CDR2 FYNNEI. The CDR3 is CASSDGVRQETQYF. CDR3 coding DNA: TGTGCCAGCAGTGACGGGGTCCGACAAGAGACCCAGTACTTC.

The gene calls are TRBV6-1 and TRBJ1-5; D perhaps matches TRBD1 (6 bases). V gave up 2 bases and J gave up 2 bases, with 10 bases separating them. The germline V gene encodes CDR1 MNHNS and CDR2 SASEGT. The CDR3 is 15 amino acids. The CDR3 loop reads CASSELGTRNQPQHF. DNA of the CDR3: TGTGCCAGCAGTGAACTGGGGACACGCAATCAGCCCCAGCATTTT.

This clone was counted a single time. Other nucleotide sequences from this sample produce the same CDR3. J is TRBJ2-3 and V is TRBV9; TRBD2 agrees at 10 bases. Germline V gene sequence: CDR1 SGDLS, CDR2 YYNGEE. CDR3 length: 16 residues. After removal of 0 bases from V and 3 bases from J, the junction contained 4 bases not matched to a gene. The CDR3: CASSVVSSGSTDTQYF. The CDR3 bases are TGTGCCAGCAGCGTAGTCTCTAGCGGGAGTACAGATACGCAGTATTTT.

CDR3 nucleotides: TGTGCCACCAGCAGACAGGGTACTCCGCAGCCCCAGCATTTT. Its protein is CATSRQGTPQPQHF. This chain connects TRBV15 to TRBJ1-5; D is possibly TRBD1 (5 bases). Trimming cost V 2 bases and J 7 bases, with 12 bases left between them. CDR3 length equals 14 residues. Germline loops: CDR1 LNHNV, CDR2 YYDKDF (reference sequence).